These T cell receptor beta chains were read from a single sample in a study of PD-1 and CTLA-4 blockade in melanoma. This table comes from immunoSEQ multiplex PCR, and its TCRdb copy is limited to in-frame clones, with some not included. The sample has about 11,000 clones; roughly 82% are singletons. The specimen comprised CD8+ T cells from peripheral blood, sampled from a patient given anti-PD-1 treatment. The receptors originated from a human donor with melanoma. Each CDR3 is given with its conserved first and last residue. The D gene is left open where the match is weak. Size is stated for part of the rows, as once, few or many counts, or as a class when the clone is expanded.

TRBV7-2,.,.,TRBJ1-1,TGTGCCAGCAGCAAAGGGCTTCGTTTTGACACTGAAGCTTTCTTT,CASSKGLRFDTEAFF
TRBV5-6,.,.,TRBJ1-4,TGTGCCAGCAGCTTGGAGCCGGACCGATCTAATGAAAAACTGTTTTTT,CASSLEPDRSNEKLFF
TRBV28,TRBD1,.,TRBJ2-7,TGTGCCAGCAGTTTAAACCCCCCCGGGACAGGGAGACTTGACGAGCAGTACTTC,CASSLNPPGTGRLDEQYF
TRBV4-1,TRBD1,.,TRBJ2-3,TGCGCCAGCAGCCAAGATGCCTGGGACAGGGGGACAGATACGCAGTATTTT,CASSQDAWDRGTDTQYF
TRBV6-5,TRBD1,.,TRBJ2-7,TGTGCCAGCAGTTACAGCACAGGGGGGAGGGAGCAGTACTTC,CASSYSTGGREQYF
TRBV7-9,.,.,TRBJ2-1,TGTGCCAGCAGCTTAGGGCAGGGAGTTAACAATGAGCAGTTCTTC,CASSLGQGVNNEQFF
TRBV27,.,.,TRBJ2-7,TGTGCCAGCAGCCTCCGACAGGCCACCTCCTACGAGCAGTACTTC,CASSLRQATSYEQYF
TRBV19,.,few,TRBJ2-7,TGTGCCAGTAGTATTACACAGCACTCCTACGAGCAGTACTTC,CASSITQHSYEQYF
TRBV12-3/TRBV12-4,.,few,TRBJ1-4,TGTGCCAGCAGTTTTCCCGGGGGTGAAAAACTGTTTTTT,CASSFPGGEKLFF
TRBV11-3,.,.,TRBJ2-1,TGTGCCAGCAGTTTAGGGGGGTACAATGAGCAGTTCTTC,CASSLGGYNEQFF
TRBV19,.,.,TRBJ2-7,TGTGCCAGTAGTATATTGGACAACACCTACGAGCAGTACTTC,CASSILDNTYEQYF
TRBV7-8,TRBD1,.,TRBJ2-7,TGTGCCAGCAGCTTAGGAAGGTCAGGGGGCTACGAGCAGTACTTC,CASSLGRSGGYEQYF
TRBV6-5,.,few,TRBJ2-5,TGTGCCAGCTCACGGACGTCTTGGGAGACCCAGTACTTC,CASSRTSWETQYF
TRBV4-3,.,.,TRBJ2-7,TGCGCCAGCAGCCAAGGGCTAGGAAATTACGAGCAGTACTTC,CASSQGLGNYEQYF
TRBV4-3,.,.,TRBJ2-7,TGCGCCAGCAGCCAAGATCGGGCAGGGGCCTACGAGCAGTACTTC,CASSQDRAGAYEQYF
TRBV6-1,TRBD2,.,TRBJ2-3,TGTGCCAGCAGTGAAACTAGCGGGGGGGCCGATACGCAGTATTTT,CASSETSGGADTQYF
TRBV27,TRBD2,.,TRBJ2-1,TGTGCCAGCAGGATACTAGCGGGGGGGTACAATGAGCAGTTCTTC,CASRILAGGYNEQFF
TRBV28,.,.,TRBJ1-5,TGTGCCAGCAGTTTAAGGCCAGCGGGTCAGCCCCAGCATTTT,CASSLRPAGQPQHF
TRBV3-1/TRBV3-2,.,once,TRBJ2-1,TGTGCCAGCAGCCAGTTCGGATACAATGAGCAGTTCTTC,CASSQFGYNEQFF
TRBV7-2,.,.,TRBJ1-5,TGTGCCAGCAGCTTAGGGTTCGGCAATCAGCCCCAGCATTTT,CASSLGFGNQPQHF
TRBV5-1,.,.,TRBJ2-7,TGCGCCAGCAGCTTGGCCTTAGGCAGCTCCTACGAGCAGTACTTC,CASSLALGSSYEQYF
TRBV3-1/TRBV3-2,TRBD2,.,TRBJ2-3,TGTGCCAGCAGCCAAGGCCGGGGGGACACAGATACGCAGTATTTT,CASSQGRGDTDTQYF
TRBV7-9,.,.,TRBJ1-1,TGTGCCAGCAGCCCGGAGGCTTTCTTT,CASSPEAFF
TRBV4-3,TRBD1,.,TRBJ1-6,TGCGCCAGCAGCCAAGATCGAGGGGACAGGGGTTCACCCCTCCACTTT,CASSQDRGDRGSPLHF
TRBV3-1/TRBV3-2,TRBD2,.,TRBJ2-1,TGTGCCAGCAGCCAAGAAGGACTAGCGGGATTTAGCTCCTACAATGAGCAGTTCTTC,CASSQEGLAGFSSYNEQFF
TRBV11-3,TRBD2,few,TRBJ2-3,TGTGCCAGCAGCTTCAATCCGGGACTAGCGGGAGTATTCACAGATACGCAGTATTTT,CASSFNPGLAGVFTDTQYF
TRBV9,.,.,TRBJ2-1,TGTGCCAGCAGCGTAGAAACAACTTCCTACAATGAGCAGTTCTTC,CASSVETTSYNEQFF
TRBV30,.,.,TRBJ1-5,TGTGCCTGGAGTGTGGGGGGGGCGAGTAATCAGCCCCAGCATTTT,CAWSVGGASNQPQHF
TRBV12-3/TRBV12-4,.,few,TRBJ1-1,TGTGCCAGCAGCCTTCAAGGGGGCACTGAAGCTTTCTTT,CASSLQGGTEAFF
TRBV11-2,.,.,TRBJ2-1,TGTGCCAGCAGTCCCCAGGGTAATGAGCAGTTCTTC,CASSPQGNEQFF
TRBV30,.,.,TRBJ2-3,TGTGCCTGGAGTGACCCTCGAGGGCTCAGCACAGATACGCAGTATTTT,CAWSDPRGLSTDTQYF
TRBV7-9,.,.,TRBJ2-7,TGTGCCAGCAGCTTAGCCGGGACCTCCTACGAGCAGTACTTC,CASSLAGTSYEQYF
TRBV27,TRBD1,.,TRBJ2-2,TGTGCCAGCAGACGCAGACCGGGACAGGGTTTGGCCGGGGAGCTGTTTTTT,CASRRRPGQGLAGELFF
TRBV11-2,.,.,TRBJ2-7,TGTGCCAGCAGCTGGGGGACCGACAGCTACGAGCAGTACTTC,CASSWGTDSYEQYF
TRBV4-1,.,.,TRBJ1-6,TGCGCCAGCAGCCCCTCGGGGGCCGGATCACCCCTCCACTTT,CASSPSGAGSPLHF
TRBV11-2,.,few,TRBJ2-7,TGTGCCAGCAGCTTGGAAACAGGGTCCTACGAGCAGTACTTC,CASSLETGSYEQYF
TRBV10-1,.,.,TRBJ1-5,TGCGCCAGCAGTGAGTCTGGGGCAGCCACCGTCCAGCATTTT,CASSESGAATVQHF
TRBV7-6,.,.,TRBJ1-3,TGTGCCAGCAGCTCGTCAGGGGACTCTGGAAACACCATATATTTT,CASSSSGDSGNTIYF
TRBV5-6,.,few,TRBJ2-7,TGTGCCAGCAGCCTCGGGGTAGGATCCTACGAGCAGTACTTC,CASSLGVGSYEQYF
TRBV5-1,.,.,TRBJ2-5,TGCGCCAGCAGTTCAAGCAGTGCCTCGTACCCGGAGACCCAGTACTTC,CASSSSSASYPETQYF
TRBV13,TRBD1,.,TRBJ2-1,TGTGCCAGCAGCTTAAAGACAGGGATGCATGAGCAGTTCTTC,CASSLKTGMHEQFF
TRBV3-1/TRBV3-2,TRBD1,.,TRBJ1-3,TGTGCCAGCAGCCTAAATACAGGGGTTGGAAACACCATATATTTT,CASSLNTGVGNTIYF
TRBV27,TRBD1,.,TRBJ2-2,TGTGCCAGCAGACAGGGGCTCACCGGGGAGCTGTTTTTT,CASRQGLTGELFF
TRBV6-2/TRBV6-3,.,.,TRBJ2-3,TGTGCCAGCAGCCTATCCCTCCCCCCCTCCCATCCACCCCTGCACCGCACAGATACGCAGTATTTT,CASSLSLPPSHPPLHRTDTQYF
TRBV9,TRBD2,.,TRBJ2-2,TGTGCCAGCAGCGGGGGACTAGCGAGCAACGGCGGGGAGCTGTTTTTT,CASSGGLASNGGELFF
TRBV15,.,.,TRBJ2-5,TGTGCCACCAGCGAGGGGAAGGGGGAAGAGACCCAGTACTTC,CATSEGKGEETQYF
TRBV27,.,once,TRBJ2-7,TGTGCCAGCAGTTACGGGGCCCCCTACGAGCAGTACTTC,CASSYGAPYEQYF
TRBV18,TRBD1,.,TRBJ2-7,TGTGCCAGCTCACCGGGGGACAGTATCTACGAGCAGTACTTC,CASSPGDSIYEQYF
TRBV25-1,.,.,TRBJ1-1,TGTGCCAGCTATTTCGGAAGACTTATGAACACTGAAGCTTTCTTT,CASYFGRLMNTEAFF
TRBV5-6,.,.,TRBJ2-1,TGTGCCAGCAGTCTATACCTCAATGAGCAGTTCTTC,CASSLYLNEQFF
TRBV4-3,.,.,TRBJ2-1,TGCGCCAGCAGCCAAGGGGACCAGAATGAGCAGTTCTTC,CASSQGDQNEQFF
TRBV11-2,TRBD1,.,TRBJ2-7,TGTGCCAGCAGCAAACTAGGGGGACAGGGGATTCCCGAGCAGTACTTC,CASSKLGGQGIPEQYF
TRBV24-1,.,.,TRBJ1-2,TGTGCCACCAGTGAAGGGGTCCACTATGGCTACACCTTC,CATSEGVHYGYTF
TRBV12-3/TRBV12-4,.,.,TRBJ2-7,TGTGCCAGCAGTTCCCTCTCCTACGAGCAGTACTTC,CASSSLSYEQYF
TRBV4-1,.,.,TRBJ2-1,TGCGCCAGCAGCCCACGGGGTTTGAATGAGCAGTTCTTC,CASSPRGLNEQFF